Each of the 25 T cell receptor beta chains below was sequenced from the same sample in a study of CD8 T cells in ankylosing spondylitis. Via MiXCR, TCRdb re-called the 5' RACE reads, giving one row per CDR3 protein. The table has 250,000 to 350,000 distinct CDR3 sequences, under 8.5% seen once; the top ten hold 13% to 15%. These TCRs are of unknown antigen specificity. Study-wide results and limits: For ankylosing spondylitis blood, a TCR beta motif of about 8 highly homologous variants appeared characteristic.

Sequencing was performed on blood, either unsorted or a sorted T cell fraction (not recorded which). All receptors come from a male donor with ankylosing spondylitis.

This clonotype was seen only a few times. This chain links TRBV28 with TRBJ2-5, with TRBD1 as a possible D gene (5 bases). Germline-derived CDR1 and CDR2 are MDHEN and SYDVKM. V lost 5 bases, J lost 5 bases, and 15 bases lay in between. This CDR3 comprises 14 residues. CDR3 protein: CASSPVVGLETQYF. CDR3 sequence (DNA): TGTGCCAGCAGTCCGGTGGTGGGGCTGGAGACCCAGTACTTC.

This clonotype was seen a few times. This chain uses TRBV28 with TRBJ2-5, with a weak D call TRBD2 (6 bases). The germline CDR1 and CDR2 sequences are MDHEN and SYDVKM. With 9 bases removed from V and 1 base from J, the gap between germline ends came to 21 bases. The CDR3 spans 16 residues. The DNA for the CDR3 is TGTGCCAGGAGAGGAGTAGCGGAACCAACCCAAGAGACCCAGTACTTC. The encoded protein is CARRGVAEPTQETQYF.

This clonotype was seen a handful of times. The CDR3 DNA follows: TGCGCCAGCAGCTTACGGTGGGGGACAGGAGGCGCCGGGGAGCTGTTTTTT. Its protein product is CASSLRWGTGGAGELFF. The J gene is TRBJ2-2, the V gene TRBV5-1, with 8 bases aligning to TRBD1. Losses at the gene ends were 2 bases for V and 6 bases for J; bases not matched to a gene: 12. Germline assignment: CDR1 SGHRS and CDR2 YFSETQ. This CDR3 comprises 17 residues.

The chain joins TRBV12-3 or TRBV12-4 to TRBJ2-1; the D gene is possibly TRBD2 (5 bases). Between the trimmed V and J ends, which lost 0 bases and 2 bases, there was a span of 8 bases. CDR3 length: 15 residues. The DNA of the CDR3 is TGTGCCAGCAGTTTAGCGGGAGTCCCCTACAATGAGCAGTTCTTC. Amino acid sequence: CASSLAGVPYNEQFF.

This clonotype was detected many times. The chain links TRBV29-1 to TRBJ1-5, with D tentatively TRBD1 (5 bases). The V end was cut by 6 bases, the J end by 9 bases, with 24 bases between. The CDR3 sequence is 15 residues long. Germline CDR1 reads SQVTM; CDR2 reads ANQGSEA. CDR3 region: CSVQLGGHRGGPQHF. Written as DNA, the CDR3 is TGCAGCGTCCAATTAGGTGGGCACCGTGGGGGGCCCCAGCATTTT.

The chain combines TRBV29-1 with TRBJ1-2, with 8 bases that match TRBD1. The V gene's germline CDR1 is SQVTM and CDR2 ANQGSEA. Trimming removed 4 bases from V and 8 bases from J; junction bases left unmatched: 12. The CDR3 contains 14 residues. The CDR3: CSVVMSQGAWGYTF. The CDR3 coding sequence is TGCAGCGTTGTAATGTCGCAGGGGGCGTGGGGCTACACCTTC.

This clonotype was counted many times. The V gene is TRBV20-1, the J gene TRBJ2-2, with TRBD1 as a possible D gene (6 bases). Per germline, CDR1 DFQATT and CDR2 SNEGSKA (reference sequence). The CDR3 loop spans 13 amino acids. The V gene lost 3 bases and the J gene lost 1 base, with 6 bases spanning the gap. In DNA form, the CDR3 reads TGCAGTGCTAGGACAGGGAACACCGGGGAGCTGTTTTTT. Translation gives CSARTGNTGELFF.

This clonotype has more than one count but fewer than ten. The chain carries TRBV5-1 and TRBJ1-1; D uncertain. This CDR3 region has 14 residues. Trimming shortened V by 0 bases and J by 1 base, and 7 bases separated the two germline ends. The germline V gene encodes CDR1 SGHRS and CDR2 YFSETQ. The CDR3 DNA reads as TGCGCCAGCAGCTTGGAGGAGGGGAACACTGAAGCTTTCTTT. Its translation: CASSLEEGNTEAFF.

This clonotype was counted a few times. The genes are TRBV7-3 and TRBJ2-1; 8 bases are a match to TRBD2. The length of the CDR3 is 15 residues. Germline-derived CDR1 and CDR2 are SGHTA and FQGTGA. The V segment lost 1 base and the J segment 7 bases; nucleotides outside the gene matches: 6. CDR3 DNA: TGTGCCAGCAGCTTAATGCCTAGCGGGTTGAATGAGCAGTTCTTC. This codes for CASSLMPSGLNEQFF.

The chain joins TRBV6-1 to TRBJ2-7, with 7 bases identical to TRBD1. Germline V lookup: CDR1 MNHNS, CDR2 SASEGT. With V trimmed by 5 bases and J by 0 bases, 7 bases remained unmatched. This CDR3 spans 15 amino acids. The CDR3 DNA sequence: TGTGCCAGCAGTCAAGGGACAGCTAGCTCCTACGAGCAGTACTTC. Its translation is CASSQGTASSYEQYF.

This clonotype was counted between two and nine times. The rearrangement uses TRBV16 and TRBJ1-1; 7 bases match TRBD1. The germline V gene has CDR1 KGHSY and CDR2 FQNENV. This CDR3 contains 15 residues. The V gene end was trimmed by 6 bases and the J gene end by 0 bases; junction bases not matched to a gene: 7. CDR3 nucleotide sequence: TGTGCCAGCAGTGGGGGACAGACCCTGAACACTGAAGCTTTCTTT. Its protein product is CASSGGQTLNTEAFF.

The rearrangement joins TRBV7-2 to TRBJ2-5; 7 nucleotides align to TRBD2. V was clipped by 1 base and J by 5 bases; unmatched bases: 7. CDR3 length: 15 residues. CDR1 is SGHTA, CDR2 FQGNSA, per germline. CDR3 in DNA: TGTGCCAGCAGCTTAGTGCGCGGGAGCGGGGAGACCCAGTACTTC. Translation gives CASSLVRGSGETQYF.

This chain joins TRBV12-3 or TRBV12-4 and TRBJ2-3, with unresolved D. V lost 4 bases and J 6 bases, leaving 8 bases between the germline ends. This CDR3 is built from 12 residues. In DNA form, the CDR3 reads TGTGCCAGCAGTTCCGACTCGGATACGCAGTATTTT. As protein: CASSSDSDTQYF.

The V gene is TRBV11-2, the J gene TRBJ2-7; maybe TRBD2 (6 bases). V gave up 1 base and J gave up 1 base, with 14 bases separating them. The CDR3 is 16 residues long. Germline V CDR1 and CDR2: SGHAT, FQNNGV. The DNA of the CDR3 is TGTGCCAGCAGCTTAGGGGGAGGACGGGTGTCCTACGAGCAGTACTTC. Its translation: CASSLGGGRVSYEQYF.

This clonotype was counted only a few times. The rearrangement joins TRBV6-1 to TRBJ2-2; perhaps TRBD1 as D (6 bases). Germline CDR1 and CDR2: MNHNS and SASEGT. With 8 bases removed from V and 4 bases from J, the gap between germline ends came to 11 bases. The CDR3 covers 13 residues. CDR3 residues: CASRKTGTGELFF. The CDR3 nucleotides are TGTGCCAGCCGTAAGACAGGCACCGGGGAGCTGTTTTTT.

This clonotype was seen a handful of times. J is TRBJ1-2 and V is TRBV5-1; a weak D match, TRBD1 (6 bases). The CDR3 totals 15 residues. Germline CDR1 SGHRS, CDR2 YFSETQ. Trimming left V 0 bases short and J 3 bases short, with 12 bases between. The CDR3 reads CASSLEDSRYYGYTF. CDR3 coding DNA: TGCGCCAGCAGCTTGGAGGACAGCAGGTACTATGGCTACACCTTC. Complete variable domain (other parts from reference TRBV5-1 and TRBJ1-2): KAGVTQTPRYLIKTRGQQVTLSCSPISGHRSVSWYQQTPGQGLQFLFEYFSETQRNKGNFPGRFSGRQFSNSRSEMNVSTLELGDSALYLCASSLEDSRYYGYTFGSGTRLTVV.

The chain has TRBV28 and TRBJ2-7; 10 nucleotides match TRBD2. V lost 4 bases to trimming and J lost 2 bases; unmatched junction nucleotides: 5. Germline V gives CDR1 MDHEN, CDR2 SYDVKM. This CDR3 is 15 amino acids long. CDR3 nucleotide sequence: TGTGCCAGCAGTTCCCTAGCGGGAGCGACCTACGAGCAGTACTTC. It codes for CASSSLAGATYEQYF.

This sequence joins TRBV11-2 and TRBJ2-7; possible D gene TRBD2, 6 bases. The CDR3 consists of 17 residues. The V gene lost 3 bases and the J gene lost 4 bases, with 22 bases spanning the gap. Germline CDR1 SGHAT, CDR2 FQNNGV. The CDR3 region is CASSLGSGVAAAYEQYF. CDR3 nucleotide sequence: TGTGCCAGCAGCTTGGGTAGCGGAGTTGCGGCCGCTTACGAGCAGTACTTC.

Only one count was recorded for this clonotype. A much larger clone sits a single nucleotide away, making a read error possible. The V call is TRBV29-1, the J call TRBJ2-1; unclear D gene. In germline, CDR1 is SQVTM, CDR2 ANQGSEA. Trimming pared 1 base from V and 0 bases from J, leaving 10 bases between. The length of the CDR3 is 15 residues. CDR3 protein: CSVEVQPISYNEQFF. CDR3 bases: TGCAGCGTTGAAGTCCAACCCATCTCCTACAATGAGCAGTTCTTC.

This chain joins TRBV9 and TRBJ2-1; perhaps D is TRBD1 or TRBD2 (6 bases each). Germline-derived CDR1 and CDR2 are SGDLS and YYNGEE. The CDR3 contains 17 residues. The V end lost 4 bases, the J end lost 1 base, and 18 bases lay between the germline ends. The CDR3 region is CASSPQRRGFSYNEQFF. CDR3 DNA: TGTGCCAGCAGCCCCCAACGGAGGGGGTTTTCCTACAATGAGCAGTTCTTC.

J is TRBJ1-1 and V is TRBV7-2; maybe TRBD1 (5 bases). Looked up from germline, CDR1 is SGHTA and CDR2 is FQGNSA. The V and J ends lost 1 base and 8 bases respectively, with 14 bases between them. There are 14 residues in the CDR3. CDR3 DNA sequence: TGTGCCAGCAGCTTAGTTTCAGGGATCGTCGAAGCTTTCTTT. Residues: CASSLVSGIVEAFF.

The rearrangement uses TRBV27 and TRBJ2-1, with D unresolved. Trimming left V 2 bases short and J 0 bases short, with 8 bases between. From germline, CDR1 is MNHEY and CDR2 SMNVEV (reference sequence). This CDR3 is built from 15 residues. This CDR3 reads CASSLSRSSYNEQFF. The DNA for the CDR3 is TGTGCCAGCAGTTTAAGCAGGAGCTCCTACAATGAGCAGTTCTTC.

This clonotype showed up many times. The genes are TRBV7-2 and TRBJ2-7; a possible D gene is TRBD2 (6 bases). Germline CDR1 is SGHTA and CDR2 is FQGNSA. This CDR3 is 14 amino acids long. V was shortened by 6 bases and J by 2 bases, with 14 bases between the two germline ends. The DNA of the CDR3 is TGTGCCAGCAGTCCATGGGCGGGGACCTACGAGCAGTACTTC. Translating it yields CASSPWAGTYEQYF.

The rearrangement links TRBV20-1 to TRBJ1-5; TRBD1 might be the D (6 bases). CDR1 DFQATT and CDR2 SNEGSKA come from the germline V gene (reference sequence). Trimming cost V 0 bases and J 0 bases, with 12 bases left between them. CDR3 length: 16 residues. CDR3 residues: CSARDFGQYSNQPQHF. The CDR3 DNA is TGCAGTGCTAGAGATTTCGGACAGTATAGCAATCAGCCCCAGCATTTT.

The chain has TRBV20-1 and TRBJ2-1, with 11 bases aligning to TRBD2. V was clipped by 5 bases and J by 7 bases; unmatched bases: 4. CDR1 is DFQATT, CDR2 SNEGSKA, per germline (reference sequence). The CDR3 loop spans 13 amino acids. CDR3 protein: CSAVGTSGNEQFF. The CDR3 DNA is TGCAGTGCTGTTGGGACTAGCGGTAATGAGCAGTTCTTC.